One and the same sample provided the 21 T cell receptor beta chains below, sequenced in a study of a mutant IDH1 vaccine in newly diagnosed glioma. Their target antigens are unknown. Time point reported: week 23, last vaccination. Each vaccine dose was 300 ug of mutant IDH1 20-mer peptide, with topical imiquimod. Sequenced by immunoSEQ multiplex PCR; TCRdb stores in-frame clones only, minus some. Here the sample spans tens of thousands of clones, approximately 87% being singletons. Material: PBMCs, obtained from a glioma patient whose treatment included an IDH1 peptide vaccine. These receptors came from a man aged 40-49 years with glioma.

In nucleotides, the CDR3 is TGCAGCGTTTCAGCTAACACTGAAGCTTTCTTT. As protein: CSVSANTEAFF. This chain joins TRBV29-1 and TRBJ1-1; D is unclear. The CDR3 sequence is 11 residues long. Germline CDR1 SQVTM, CDR2 ANQGSEA. Trimming pared 5 bases from V and 2 bases from J, leaving 6 bases between.

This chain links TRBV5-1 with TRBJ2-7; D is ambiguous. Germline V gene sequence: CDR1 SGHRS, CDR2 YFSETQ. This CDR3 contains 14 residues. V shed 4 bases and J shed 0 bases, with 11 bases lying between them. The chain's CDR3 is CASSTGGFSYEQYF. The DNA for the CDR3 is TGCGCCAGCAGCACCGGTGGATTCTCCTACGAGCAGTACTTC.

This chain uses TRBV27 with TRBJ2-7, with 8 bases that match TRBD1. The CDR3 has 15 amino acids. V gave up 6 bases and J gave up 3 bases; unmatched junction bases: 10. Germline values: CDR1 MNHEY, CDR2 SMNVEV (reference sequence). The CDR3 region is CASRAIGQGNYEQYF. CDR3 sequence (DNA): TGTGCCAGCAGAGCAATAGGACAGGGAAACTACGAGCAGTACTTC.

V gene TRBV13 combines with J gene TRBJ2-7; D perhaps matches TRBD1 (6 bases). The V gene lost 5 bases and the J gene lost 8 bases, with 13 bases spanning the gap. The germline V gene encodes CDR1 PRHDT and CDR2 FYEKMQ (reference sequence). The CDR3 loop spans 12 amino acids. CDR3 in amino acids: CASSPGGLKQYF. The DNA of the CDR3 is TGTGCCAGCAGCCCTGGGGGCTTGAAGCAGTACTTC.

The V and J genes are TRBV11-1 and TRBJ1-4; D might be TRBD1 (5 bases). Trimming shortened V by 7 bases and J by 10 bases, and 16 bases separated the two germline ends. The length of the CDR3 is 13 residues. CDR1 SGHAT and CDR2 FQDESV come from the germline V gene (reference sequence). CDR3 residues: CASKHRNEGKLFF. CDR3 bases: TGTGCCAGCAAACACAGGAACGAAGGAAAACTGTTTTTT.

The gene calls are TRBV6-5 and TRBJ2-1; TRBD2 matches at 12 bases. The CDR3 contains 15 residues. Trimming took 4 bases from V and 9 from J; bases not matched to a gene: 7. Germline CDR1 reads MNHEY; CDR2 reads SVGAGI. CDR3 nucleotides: TGTGCCAGCAGTTCCTCTAGCGGGAGGGCCGCTGAGCAGTTCTTC. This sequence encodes CASSSSSGRAAEQFF.

CDR3 in amino acids: CASSLAGDRVNNEQFF. Here the CDR3 DNA reads TGCGCCAGCAGCTTGGCCGGAGACAGGGTGAACAATGAGCAGTTCTTC. The V call is TRBV5-1, the J call TRBJ2-1, with TRBD1 matching 7 bases. The germline V gene has CDR1 SGHRS and CDR2 YFSETQ. The CDR3 spans 16 residues. J lost 5 bases, V lost 0 bases, and 8 bases had no gene match.

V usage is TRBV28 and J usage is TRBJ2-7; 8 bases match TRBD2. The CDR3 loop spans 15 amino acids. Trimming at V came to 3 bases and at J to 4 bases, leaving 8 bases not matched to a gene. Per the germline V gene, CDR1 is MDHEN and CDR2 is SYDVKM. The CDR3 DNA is TGTGCCAGCAGTTTTGGCGGGGGGTCCTTGTACGAGCAGTACTTC. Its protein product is CASSFGGGSLYEQYF. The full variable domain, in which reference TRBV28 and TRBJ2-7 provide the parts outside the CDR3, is DVKVTQSSRYLVKRTGEKVFLECVQDMDHENMFWYRQDPGLGLRLIYFSYDVKMKEKGDIPEGYSVSREKKERFSLILESASTNQTSMYLCASSFGGGSLYEQYFGPGTRLTVT.

The DNA of the CDR3 is TGCGCCAGCAGCTCCCTGAGCACAGATACGCAGTATTTT. Amino acids: CASSSLSTDTQYF. V gene TRBV5-1 combines with J gene TRBJ2-3, with D hard to call. There are 13 residues in the CDR3. With 3 bases removed from V and 0 bases from J, the gap between germline ends came to 5 bases. CDR1 and CDR2 (germline): SGHRS, YFSETQ.

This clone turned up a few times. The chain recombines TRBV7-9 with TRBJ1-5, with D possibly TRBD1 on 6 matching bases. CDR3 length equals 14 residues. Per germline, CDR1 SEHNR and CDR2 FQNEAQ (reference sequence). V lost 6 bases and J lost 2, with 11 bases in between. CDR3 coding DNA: TGTGCCAGCAGGGAGGGACACGGCAATCAGCCCCAGCATTTT. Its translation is CASREGHGNQPQHF.

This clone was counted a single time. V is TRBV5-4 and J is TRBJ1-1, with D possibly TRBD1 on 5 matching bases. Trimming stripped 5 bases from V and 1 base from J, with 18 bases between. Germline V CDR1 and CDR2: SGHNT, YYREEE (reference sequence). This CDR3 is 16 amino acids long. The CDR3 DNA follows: TGTGCCAGCAGTCCTGGGAGAGAGGGGCCGAACACTGAAGCTTTCTTT. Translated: CASSPGREGPNTEAFF.

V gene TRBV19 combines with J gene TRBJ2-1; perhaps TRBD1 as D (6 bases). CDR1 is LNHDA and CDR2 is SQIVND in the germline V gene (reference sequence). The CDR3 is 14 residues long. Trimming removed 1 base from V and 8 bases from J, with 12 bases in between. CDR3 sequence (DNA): TGTGCCAGTAGTATAGGGCAGGGGCTGCATGAGCAGTTCTTC. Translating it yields CASSIGQGLHEQFF.

The CDR3 loop is CASRLSPTGADTQYF. The DNA of the CDR3 is TGTGCCAGCAGACTCTCCCCCACGGGAGCCGATACGCAGTATTTT. The chain links TRBV6-5 to TRBJ2-3; maybe TRBD2 (6 bases). Germline lookup yields CDR1 MNHEY and CDR2 SVGAGI. The V gene lost 6 bases and the J gene lost 6 bases, with 19 bases spanning the gap. The CDR3 loop spans 15 amino acids.

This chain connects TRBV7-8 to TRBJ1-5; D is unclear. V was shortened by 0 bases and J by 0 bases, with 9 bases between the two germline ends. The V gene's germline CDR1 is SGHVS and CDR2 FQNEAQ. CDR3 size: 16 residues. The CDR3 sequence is CASSLAVHYSNQPQHF. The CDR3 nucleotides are TGTGCCAGCAGCTTAGCAGTCCACTATAGCAATCAGCCCCAGCATTTT.

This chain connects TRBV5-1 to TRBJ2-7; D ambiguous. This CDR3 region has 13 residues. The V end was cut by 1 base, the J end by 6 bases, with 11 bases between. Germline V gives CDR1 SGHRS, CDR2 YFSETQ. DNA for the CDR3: TGCGCCAGCAGCTTGACTGTGGTCGGCGAGCAGTACTTC. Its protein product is CASSLTVVGEQYF.

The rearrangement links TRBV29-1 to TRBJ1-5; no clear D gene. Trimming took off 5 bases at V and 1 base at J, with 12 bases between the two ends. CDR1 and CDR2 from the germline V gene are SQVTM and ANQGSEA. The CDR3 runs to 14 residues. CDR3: CSVLPGSSNQPQHF. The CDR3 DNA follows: TGCAGCGTTCTCCCTGGGTCGAGCAATCAGCCCCAGCATTTT.

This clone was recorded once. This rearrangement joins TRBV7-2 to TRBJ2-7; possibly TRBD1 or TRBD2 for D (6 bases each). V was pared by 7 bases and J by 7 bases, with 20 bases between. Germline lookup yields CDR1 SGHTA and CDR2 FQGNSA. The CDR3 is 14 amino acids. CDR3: CASTFGGSAEEQYF. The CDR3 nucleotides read TGTGCCAGCACCTTCGGGGGCTCCGCGGAGGAGCAGTACTTC.

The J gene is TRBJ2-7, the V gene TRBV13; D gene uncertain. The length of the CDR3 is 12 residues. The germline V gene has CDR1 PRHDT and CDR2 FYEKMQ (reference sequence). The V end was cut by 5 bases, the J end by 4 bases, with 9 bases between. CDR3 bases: TGTGCCAGCAGCCCGGACCGTTACGAGCAGTACTTC. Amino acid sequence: CASSPDRYEQYF.

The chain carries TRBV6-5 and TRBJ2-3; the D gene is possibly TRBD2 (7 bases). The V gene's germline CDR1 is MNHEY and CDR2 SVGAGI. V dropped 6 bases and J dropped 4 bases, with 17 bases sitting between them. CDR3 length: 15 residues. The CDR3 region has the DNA TGTGCCAGCAGCCCGGGGGGCGGGATAGCAGATACGCAGTATTTT. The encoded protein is CASSPGGGIADTQYF.

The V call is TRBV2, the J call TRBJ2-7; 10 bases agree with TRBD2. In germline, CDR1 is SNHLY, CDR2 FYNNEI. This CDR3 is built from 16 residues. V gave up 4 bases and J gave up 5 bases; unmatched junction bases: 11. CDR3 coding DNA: TGTGCCAGCAGTGTCCCCTTGGGACTAGCGAGGGACGAGCAGTACTTC. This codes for CASSVPLGLARDEQYF.

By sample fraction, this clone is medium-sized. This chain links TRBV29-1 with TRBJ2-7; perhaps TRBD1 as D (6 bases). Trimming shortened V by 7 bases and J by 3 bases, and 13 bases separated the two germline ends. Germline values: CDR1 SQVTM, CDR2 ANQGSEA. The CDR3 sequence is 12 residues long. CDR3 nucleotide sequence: TGCAGCGGATCGACAGGAAACTACGAGCAGTACTTC. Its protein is CSGSTGNYEQYF.